What follows are 32 T cell receptor beta chains derived from one specimen sequenced in a study of blood T cell repertoires in COVID-19. Some clones are missing from TCRdb's copy, which holds only in-frame ones; the method was immunoSEQ multiplex PCR. The table includes approximately 150,000 clones, roughly 91% detected once. The sample consisted of peripheral blood. These receptors all come from a man aged 45-60 years with active or convalescent COVID-19.

The chain is built from TRBV11-2 and TRBJ1-3; D uncertain. This CDR3 region has 14 residues. Germline V CDR1 and CDR2: SGHAT, FQNNGV. Trimming took off 2 bases at V and 4 bases at J, with 9 bases between the two ends. CDR3 sequence (DNA): TGTGCCAGCAGCTTACGTCCTTTAGGAAACACCATATATTTT. It codes for CASSLRPLGNTIYF.

This clone has more than one count but fewer than ten. The chain couples TRBV7-2 to TRBJ1-5; no clear D gene. Trimming took 1 base from V and 3 from J, leaving 10 bases between them. Germline assignment: CDR1 SGHTA and CDR2 FQGNSA. The CDR3 loop spans 15 amino acids. The CDR3 bases are TGTGCCAGCAGCTTAGACGGCGGATACAATCAGCCCCAGCATTTT. Translating it yields CASSLDGGYNQPQHF.

V gene TRBV27 combines with J gene TRBJ2-1; the match to TRBD2 covers 11 bases. CDR3 size: 16 residues. V dropped 3 bases and J dropped 8; count of bases not matched to a gene: 9. Looked up from germline, CDR1 is MNHEY and CDR2 is SMNVEV (reference sequence). The CDR3 sequence is CASSFRVAGGLDEQFF. CDR3 in DNA: TGTGCCAGCAGTTTCCGGGTAGCGGGAGGGCTCGATGAGCAGTTCTTC.

V usage is TRBV29-1 and J usage is TRBJ2-1; 10 bases agree with TRBD2. Germline V gene data show CDR1 as SQVTM and CDR2 as ANQGSEA. The V gene end was trimmed by 4 bases and the J gene end by 1 base; junction bases not matched to a gene: 7. The CDR3 length is 16 residues. CDR3 bases: TGCAGCGTTGTTAGGGCTAGCGGGAGATCCTACAATGAGCAGTTCTTC. Protein sequence: CSVVRASGRSYNEQFF.

J is TRBJ1-5 and V is TRBV24-1; tentative D call: TRBD1 (5 bases). Germline CDR1 is KGHDR and CDR2 is SFDVKD. V lost 4 bases and J 3 bases, leaving 12 bases between the germline ends. The CDR3 consists of 15 residues. The CDR3 loop is CATSEGGRNNQPQHF. Here the CDR3 DNA reads TGTGCCACCAGTGAGGGGGGACGGAACAATCAGCCCCAGCATTTT.

The V gene is TRBV27, the J gene TRBJ2-2, with 8 positions matching TRBD1. The CDR3 has 14 residues. With V trimmed by 8 bases and J by 7 bases, 9 bases remained unmatched. The germline V gene has CDR1 MNHEY and CDR2 SMNVEV (reference sequence). CDR3 in amino acids: CASQQGVRNGELFF. The DNA for the CDR3 is TGTGCCAGCCAACAGGGGGTTCGCAACGGGGAGCTGTTTTTT.

CDR3 residues: CASSRGQGVAGELFF. The CDR3 bases are TGCGCCAGCAGCCGGGGACAGGGTGTAGCCGGGGAGCTGTTTTTT. V gene TRBV4-1 combines with J gene TRBJ2-2; 9 bases line up with TRBD1. The CDR3 sequence is 15 residues long. Germline assignment: CDR1 MGHRA and CDR2 YSYEKL. The V gene end was trimmed by 4 bases and the J gene end by 6 bases; junction bases not matched to a gene: 6.

This rearrangement joins TRBV7-2 to TRBJ2-5; the D gene is possibly TRBD1 (5 bases). There are 14 residues in the CDR3. Germline V gene lookup returns CDR1 SGHTA and CDR2 FQGNSA. V lost 2 bases and J lost 3, with 10 bases in between. The CDR3 DNA follows: TGTGCCAGCAGCTTATATAGCAGGGAAGAGACCCAGTACTTC. It codes for CASSLYSREETQYF.

This chain joins TRBV18 and TRBJ2-3; TRBD2 agrees at 9 bases. Germline lookup yields CDR1 KGHSH and CDR2 LQKENI. J lost 3 bases, V lost 1 base, and 8 bases had no gene match. The CDR3 covers 17 residues. The CDR3 nucleotides are TGTGCCAGCTCACCACTGCTAGCGGGGATTAAAACAGATACGCAGTATTTT. Amino acids: CASSPLLAGIKTDTQYF.

The V and J genes are TRBV12-5 and TRBJ2-1, with TRBD2 matching 11 bases. Looked up from germline, CDR1 is LGHNT and CDR2 is FRNRAP. The V segment lost 3 bases and the J segment 2 bases; nucleotides outside the gene matches: 3. CDR3 size: 16 residues. In DNA form, the CDR3 reads TGTGCTAGTGGTTTCAATAGCGGGGGGGCCTACAATGAGCAGTTCTTC. Translating gives CASGFNSGGAYNEQFF.

The chain employs TRBV5-1 and TRBJ1-1; 7 bases fit TRBD1. The germline CDR1 and CDR2 sequences are SGHRS and YFSETQ. V trimming: 4 bases; J trimming: 1 base; junction bases outside the gene matches: 4. The CDR3 consists of 14 residues. The CDR3 DNA reads TGCGCCAGCAGCCTTGGGACAGCGAACACTGAAGCTTTCTTT. It encodes CASSLGTANTEAFF.

This chain's CDR3 is CASTPRGTAKGYTF. CDR3 in DNA: TGTGCCAGCACCCCACGGGGGACAGCGAAGGGCTACACCTTC. The rearrangement uses TRBV2 and TRBJ1-2; 7 positions agree with TRBD1. The CDR3 consists of 14 residues. V lost 7 bases to trimming and J lost 8 bases; unmatched junction nucleotides: 13. Germline loops: CDR1 SNHLY, CDR2 FYNNEI.

The CDR3 protein is CATQPWGGLADTQYF. The CDR3 DNA reads as TGTGCCACCCAACCTTGGGGGGGTCTGGCAGATACGCAGTATTTT. V usage is TRBV24-1 and J usage is TRBJ2-3; 7 nucleotides match TRBD2. Germline CDR1 KGHDR, CDR2 SFDVKD. This CDR3 comprises 15 residues. V was pared by 9 bases and J by 4 bases, with 12 bases of the junction left unmatched.

The rearrangement joins TRBV12-2 to TRBJ2-3; no check of the table's D call, TRBD1, against the DNA was made. TRBV12-2 is flagged as a pseudogene. The CDR3 contains 19 residues. The CDR3 reads CASRFPLRDRGPGTDTQYF. CDR3 DNA sequence: TGTGCAAGTCGCTTCCCGCTCCGGGACAGGGGGCCGGGCACAGATACGCAGTATTTT.

This clone has a single count. Written as DNA, the CDR3 is TGTGCCACCAGCAGAGATGGACAGGGCGATAATGGCTACACCTTC. Its protein product is CATSRDGQGDNGYTF. The chain carries TRBV15 and TRBJ1-2; 8 positions match TRBD1. The ends lost 0 bases at V and 6 bases at J; junction bases unmatched: 6. Germline V gives CDR1 LNHNV, CDR2 YYDKDF (reference sequence). The CDR3 extends over 15 amino acids.

The chain combines TRBV28 with TRBJ2-2; D unresolved. Germline V CDR1 and CDR2: MDHEN, SYDVKM. The CDR3 covers 13 residues. Trimming pared 2 bases from V and 2 bases from J, leaving 3 bases between. This CDR3 is CASSLLNTGELFF. In nucleotides, the CDR3 is TGTGCCAGCAGTTTACTTAACACCGGGGAGCTGTTTTTT.

This chain joins TRBV11-2 and TRBJ1-5; D is uncertain. This CDR3 comprises 14 residues. In germline, CDR1 is SGHAT, CDR2 FQNNGV. The V gene lost 5 bases and the J gene lost 5 bases, with 13 bases spanning the gap. The CDR3 coding sequence is TGTGCCAGCAGCCAGTCGGGTGCGGATCAGCCCCAGCATTTT. Amino acid sequence: CASSQSGADQPQHF.

The chain uses TRBV29-1 and TRBJ1-1; 7 nucleotides agree with TRBD1. V dropped 0 bases and J dropped 1; count of bases not matched to a gene: 2. The CDR3 is 14 amino acids. Germline CDR1 and CDR2: SQVTM and ANQGSEA. CDR3 in DNA: TGCAGCGTTGAAGAAACAGGGGCGAACACTGAAGCTTTCTTT. Its protein product is CSVEETGANTEAFF. The complete variable domain, with remaining parts taken from reference TRBV29-1 and TRBJ1-1, reads SAVISQKPSRDICQRGTSLTIQCQVDSQVTMMFWYRQQPGQSLTLIATANQGSEATYESGFVIDKFPISRPNLTFSTLTVSNMSPEDSSIYLCSVEETGANTEAFFGQGTRLTVV.

The chain uses TRBV7-6 and TRBJ2-7; 7 positions agree with TRBD2. This CDR3 is 17 amino acids long. The trim removed 4 bases at V and 6 bases at J, leaving 18 bases unmatched. Per the germline V gene, CDR1 is SGHVS and CDR2 is FNYEAQ. CDR3 coding DNA: TGTGCCAGCAGCTCGCGGGAGTGGGGAAAATCAACTGTCGAGCAGTACTTC. Protein product: CASSSREWGKSTVEQYF.

The table lists this clone with a count of one. V and J are TRBV7-2 and TRBJ2-5, with TRBD2 matching 10 bases. From germline, CDR1 is SGHTA and CDR2 FQGNSA. With 8 bases clipped from V and 1 base from J, the junction kept 4 bases outside the gene matches. The CDR3 runs 14 residues. The CDR3 is CASRTSGAQETQYF. The CDR3 DNA reads TGTGCCAGCCGGACTAGCGGAGCCCAAGAGACCCAGTACTTC.

The sample holds a few counts of this clone. The chain joins TRBV10-1 to TRBJ1-2, with TRBD1 matching over 7 bases. V trimming: 6 bases; J trimming: 7 bases; junction bases outside the gene matches: 8. The V gene's germline CDR1 is WNHNN and CDR2 SYGVQD (reference sequence). This CDR3 is built from 13 residues. The CDR3 reads CASRDRELSGYTF. The CDR3 DNA reads TGCGCCAGCAGAGACAGGGAACTATCTGGCTACACCTTC.

The chain recombines TRBV5-8 with TRBJ1-4; D possibly corresponds to TRBD1 (6 bases). V lost 2 bases and J lost 0, with 14 bases in between. Germline V CDR1 and CDR2: SGHTS, YDEGEE. CDR3 length: 17 residues. The CDR3 DNA reads TGTGCCAGCAGCTTTGGCGGGGGCCTTGCAACTAATGAAAAACTGTTTTTT. This translates into CASSFGGGLATNEKLFF.

In its sample, this clone was seen a few times. The V and J genes are TRBV12-3 or TRBV12-4 and TRBJ2-5; the D gene is possibly TRBD1 (6 bases). This CDR3 has 12 amino acids. V lost 4 bases and J 3 bases, leaving 6 bases between the germline ends. The CDR3 nucleotides are TGTGCCAGCAGTTACAGGGAAGAGACCCAGTACTTC. Translated, it gives CASSYREETQYF.

This clone has only one observation. The V and J genes are TRBV19 and TRBJ2-2; 7 positions agree with TRBD2. The CDR3 length is 14 residues. Germline CDR1 LNHDA, CDR2 SQIVND (reference sequence). Unmatched junction bases numbered 7, after V lost 7 bases and J lost 5 bases. CDR3 bases: TGTGCCAGTACATGGGGGGGATTGACCGGGGAGCTGTTTTTT. It codes for CASTWGGLTGELFF.

V and J are TRBV2 and TRBJ2-5; D not resolved. CDR1 is SNHLY and CDR2 is FYNNEI in the germline V gene. This CDR3 contains 12 residues. V gave up 9 bases and J gave up 0 bases, with 8 bases separating them. The CDR3 is CASSPDQETQYF. The DNA for the CDR3 is TGTGCCAGTTCGCCAGACCAAGAGACCCAGTACTTC.

The CDR3 protein is CASKSGSGDEQFF. The CDR3 DNA reads as TGTGCCAGCAAGAGCGGGAGTGGAGATGAGCAGTTCTTC. The V call is TRBV3-1 (or the pseudogene TRBV3-2), the J call TRBJ2-1; the match to TRBD2 covers 8 bases. The V segment lost 7 bases and the J segment 8 bases; nucleotides outside the gene matches: 7. Germline-derived CDR1 and CDR2 are LGHDT and YNNKEL (reference sequence). The CDR3 loop spans 13 amino acids.

The sample holds one count of this clone. The V call is TRBV19, the J call TRBJ1-4; TRBD1 aligns across 7 bases. This CDR3 comprises 14 residues. V lost 4 bases to trimming and J lost 8 bases; unmatched junction nucleotides: 7. Looked up from germline, CDR1 is LNHDA and CDR2 is SQIVND (reference sequence). This CDR3 reads CASSTTGPREKLFF. The CDR3 region has the DNA TGTGCCAGTAGTACGACAGGGCCGAGGGAAAAACTGTTTTTT.

This chain uses TRBV3-1 (or the pseudogene TRBV3-2) with TRBJ1-1, with D tentatively TRBD1 (6 bases). V dropped 2 bases and J dropped 1 base, with 14 bases sitting between them. Germline CDR1 and CDR2: LGHDT and YNNKEL (reference sequence). The CDR3 spans 16 residues. The CDR3 loop is CASSQHQGLRNTEAFF. In DNA form, the CDR3 reads TGTGCCAGCAGCCAACATCAGGGGTTAAGGAACACTGAAGCTTTCTTT.

This chain links TRBV5-5 with TRBJ2-7; a weak D match, TRBD2 (5 bases). V was pared by 0 bases and J by 4 bases, with 8 bases between. Germline-derived CDR1 and CDR2 are SGHKS and YYEKEE (reference sequence). The CDR3 is 13 amino acids. The chain's CDR3 is CASSLVLAYEQYF. CDR3 coding DNA: TGTGCCAGCAGCTTGGTGCTAGCATACGAGCAGTACTTC.

This chain uses TRBV12-5 with TRBJ1-2; tentatively, D is TRBD1 (6 bases). Per germline, CDR1 LGHNT and CDR2 FRNRAP. This CDR3 has 16 amino acids. V lost 6 bases to trimming and J lost 4 bases, with 21 bases between them. This CDR3 is CASGYGPGESSYGYTF. The CDR3, as DNA: TGTGCTAGTGGGTACGGTCCAGGGGAATCATCCTATGGCTACACCTTC.

This rearrangement joins TRBV3-1 (or the pseudogene TRBV3-2) to TRBJ1-4; unclear D gene. Germline loops: CDR1 LGHDT, CDR2 YNNKEL (reference sequence). V shed 3 bases and J shed 3 bases, with 11 bases lying between them. The CDR3 loop spans 15 amino acids. This chain's CDR3 is CASSHQQLANEKLFF. The CDR3 nucleotides read TGTGCCAGCAGCCACCAACAGCTGGCTAATGAAAAACTGTTTTTT.

The chain is built from TRBV30 and TRBJ2-5, with D perhaps matching TRBD2 (5 bases). Trimming shortened V by 5 bases and J by 0 bases, and 13 bases separated the two germline ends. The CDR3 contains 14 residues. CDR1 and CDR2 from the germline V gene are GTSNPN and SVGIG (reference sequence). The DNA of the CDR3 is TGTGCCTGGGCGGAGGTAGAGTACCAAGAGACCCAGTACTTC. The encoded protein is CAWAEVEYQETQYF.